The sequence of this T cell receptor beta chain was determined in a study of blood T cells in healthy people across ages. Overall study context: Template switching caught about one barcoded beta molecule for each two T cells.

Sample-barcoded 5' priming and a J-beta primer mix drove a second PCR of 7 to 11 cycles. The template-switch adaptor, which had 12 random nucleotides, put a tag on each cDNA molecule. One entry per CDR3 protein, called by TCRdb with MiXCR from the 5' RACE reads. The repertoire holds about 1.1 million distinct CDR3 sequences, with roughly two fifths as singletons. Concerning this clonotype itself: The target antigen is unknown.

Overall study results and limits: It was the long-lived donors that had more naive CD4+ cells and higher diversity than aged donors. Age advanced and TCR beta diversity per million T cells fell, roughly linearly.

The CDR3 is 13 residues long. The trim removed 2 bases at V and 11 bases at J, leaving 5 bases unmatched. CDR1 and CDR2 (germline): MNHNS, SASEGT. The chain couples TRBV6-1 to TRBJ2-5, with 10 nucleotides matching TRBD2. This clonotype was sampled from a man aged 18 to 29 in good health. The sample taken for sequencing was blood. The CDR3 region is CASSEIGSGGQYF. As DNA, the CDR3 is TGTGCCAGCAGTGAAATAGGTAGCGGGGGGCAGTACTTC.